Sequencing of this TCR beta chain was carried out in a study of T cell responses to AZD1222 COVID-19 vaccine. Regarding this clone: Its antigen is not identified.

Some clones are missing from TCRdb's copy, which holds only in-frame ones; the method was immunoSEQ multiplex PCR. The profile shows 150,000 to 200,000 clones, about 90% of them singletons. CDR3 length: 14 residues. V dropped 0 bases and J dropped 2 bases, with 7 bases sitting between them. CDR1 is MGHRA, CDR2 YSYEKL, per germline. Overall study results and limits: Receipt of two AZD1222 doses was followed by a rise in Spike-specific TCR breadth and depth. Among the donors, most were white British and more were female, and clonal diversity was possibly underestimated.

This sample comprised peripheral blood, obtained 28 days after the second AZD1222 dose. The TCR was taken from an adult who received the AZD1222 COVID-19 vaccine. J is TRBJ1-1 and V is TRBV4-1, with unresolved D. The CDR3 reads CASSQEWRNTEAFF. The CDR3 nucleotides are TGCGCCAGCAGCCAAGAATGGCGAAACACTGAAGCTTTCTTT.